This TCR beta chain was captured by sequencing in a study of STAT3 mutations in large granular lymphocyte leukemia. General study results and limits: At least one immunodominant TCR beta clonotype appeared in every T-cell large granular lymphocyte leukemia patient. No sample exists from the first appearance of each clone. Persisting codominant clonotypes may have hidden a small pathogenic clone. In several patients, dominant TCR clone burden exceeded STAT3 mutant burden, suggesting STAT3 mutation arose secondarily.

The germline V gene has CDR1 MDHEN and CDR2 SYDVKM. This CDR3 has 16 amino acids. Trimming pared 5 bases from V and 6 bases from J, leaving 20 bases between. Assay: immunoSEQ multiplex PCR; the TCRdb copy retains only in-frame clones and omits some. The table records over 10,000 clones, around 85% of them present only once. In regard to this clone: What it recognizes is unknown.

J is TRBJ2-1 and V is TRBV28, with D perhaps TRBD2 (8 bases). The receptor was derived from a man between 60 and 75 years old with T-cell large granular lymphocyte leukemia. Some clones in this sample may be carry-over from other donors' samples. Sequenced input: peripheral blood mononuclear cells. CDR3 in DNA: TGTGCCAGCAGTGTAGGGGGCGCGGCGGGGGGCAATGAGCAGTTCTTC. This translates into CASSVGGAAGGNEQFF.